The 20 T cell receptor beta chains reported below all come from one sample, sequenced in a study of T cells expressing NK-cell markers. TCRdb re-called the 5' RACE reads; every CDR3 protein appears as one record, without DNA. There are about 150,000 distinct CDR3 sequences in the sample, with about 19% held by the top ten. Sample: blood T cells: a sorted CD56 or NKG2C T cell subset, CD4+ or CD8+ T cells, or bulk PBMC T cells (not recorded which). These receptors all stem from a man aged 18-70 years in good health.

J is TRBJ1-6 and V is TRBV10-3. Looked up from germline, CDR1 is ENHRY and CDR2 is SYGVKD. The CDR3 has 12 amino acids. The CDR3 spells CAISQGRSPLHF.

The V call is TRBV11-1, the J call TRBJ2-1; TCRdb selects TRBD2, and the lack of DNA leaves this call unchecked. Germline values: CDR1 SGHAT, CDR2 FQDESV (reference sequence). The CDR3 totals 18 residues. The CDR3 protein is CASSTRTSGGTPRNEQFF.

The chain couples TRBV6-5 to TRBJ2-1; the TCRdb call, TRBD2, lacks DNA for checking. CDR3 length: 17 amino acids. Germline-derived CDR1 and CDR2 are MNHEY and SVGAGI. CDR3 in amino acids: CASSYFGGRGGDNEQFF.

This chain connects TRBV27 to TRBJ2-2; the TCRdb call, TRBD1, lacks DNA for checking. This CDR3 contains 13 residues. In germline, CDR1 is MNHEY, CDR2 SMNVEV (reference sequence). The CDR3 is CASANRASGELFF.

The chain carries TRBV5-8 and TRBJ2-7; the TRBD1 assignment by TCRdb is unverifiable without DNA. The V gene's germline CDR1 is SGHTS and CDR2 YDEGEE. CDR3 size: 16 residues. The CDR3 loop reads CASSLSQTGPAYEQYF.

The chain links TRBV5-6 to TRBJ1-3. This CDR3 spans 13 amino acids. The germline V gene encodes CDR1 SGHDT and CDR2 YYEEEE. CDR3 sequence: CASSLGIGNTIYF.

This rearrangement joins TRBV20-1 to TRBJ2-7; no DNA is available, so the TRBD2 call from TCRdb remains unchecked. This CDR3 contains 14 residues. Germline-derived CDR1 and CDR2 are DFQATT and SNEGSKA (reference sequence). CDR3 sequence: CSALVRGTNYEQYF.

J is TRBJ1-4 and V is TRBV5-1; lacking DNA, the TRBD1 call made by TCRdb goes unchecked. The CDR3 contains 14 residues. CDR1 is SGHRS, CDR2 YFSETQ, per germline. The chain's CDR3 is CASSRTVPNEKLFF.

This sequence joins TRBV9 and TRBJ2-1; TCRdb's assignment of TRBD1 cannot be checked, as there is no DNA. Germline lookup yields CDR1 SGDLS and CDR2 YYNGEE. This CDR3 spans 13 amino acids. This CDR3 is CASSPIGDDRQFF.

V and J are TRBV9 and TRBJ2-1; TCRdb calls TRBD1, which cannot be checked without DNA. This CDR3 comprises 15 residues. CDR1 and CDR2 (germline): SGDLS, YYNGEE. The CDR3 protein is CASSGSGGAHNEQFF.

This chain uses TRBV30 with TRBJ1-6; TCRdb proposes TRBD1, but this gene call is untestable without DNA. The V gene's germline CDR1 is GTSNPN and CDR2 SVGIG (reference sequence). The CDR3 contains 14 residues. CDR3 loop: CAWGGQGDNSPLHF. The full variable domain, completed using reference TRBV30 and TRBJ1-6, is SQTIHQWPATLVQPVGSPLSLECTVEGTSNPNLYWYRQAAGRGLQLLFYSVGIGQISSEVPQNLSASRPQDRQFILSSKKLLLSDSGFYLCAWGGQGDNSPLHFGNGTRLTVT.

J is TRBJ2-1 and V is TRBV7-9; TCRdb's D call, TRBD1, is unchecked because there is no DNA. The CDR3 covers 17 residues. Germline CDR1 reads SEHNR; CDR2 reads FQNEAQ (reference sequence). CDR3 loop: CASSIEWGQGTANEQFF.

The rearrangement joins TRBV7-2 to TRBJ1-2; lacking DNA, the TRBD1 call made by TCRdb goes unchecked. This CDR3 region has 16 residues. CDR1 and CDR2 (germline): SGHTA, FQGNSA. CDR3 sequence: CASSLPGQSNDYGYTF.

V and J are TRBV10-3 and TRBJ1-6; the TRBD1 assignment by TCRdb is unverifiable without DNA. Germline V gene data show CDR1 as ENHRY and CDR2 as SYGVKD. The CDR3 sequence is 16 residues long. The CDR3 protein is CAISVMGAEYNSPLHF.

The CDR3 loop is CASSHPGTGQPQHF. The J gene is TRBJ1-5, the V gene TRBV23-1; lacking DNA, the TRBD1 call made by TCRdb goes unchecked. TRBV23-1 is an open reading frame whose function is uncertain. The CDR3 spans 14 residues.

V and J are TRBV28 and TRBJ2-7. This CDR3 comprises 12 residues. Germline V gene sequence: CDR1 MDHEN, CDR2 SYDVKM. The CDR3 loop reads CATKYASYEQYF.

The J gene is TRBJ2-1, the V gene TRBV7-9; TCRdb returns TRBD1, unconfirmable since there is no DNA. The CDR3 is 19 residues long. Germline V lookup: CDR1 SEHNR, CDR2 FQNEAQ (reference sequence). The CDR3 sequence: CASSSRTGARISSYNEQFF.

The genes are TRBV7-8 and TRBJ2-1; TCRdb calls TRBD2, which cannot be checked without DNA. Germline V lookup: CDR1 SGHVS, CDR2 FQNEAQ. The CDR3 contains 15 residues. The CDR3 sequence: CASSGIAGGPDEQFF.

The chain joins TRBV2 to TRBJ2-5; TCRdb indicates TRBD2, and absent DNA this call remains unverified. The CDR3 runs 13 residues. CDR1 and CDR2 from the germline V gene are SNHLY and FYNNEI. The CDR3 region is CASSLLAMETQYF.

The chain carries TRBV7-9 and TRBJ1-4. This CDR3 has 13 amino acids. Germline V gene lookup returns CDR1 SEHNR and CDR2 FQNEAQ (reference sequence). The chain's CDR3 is CASSLGSDEKLFF.